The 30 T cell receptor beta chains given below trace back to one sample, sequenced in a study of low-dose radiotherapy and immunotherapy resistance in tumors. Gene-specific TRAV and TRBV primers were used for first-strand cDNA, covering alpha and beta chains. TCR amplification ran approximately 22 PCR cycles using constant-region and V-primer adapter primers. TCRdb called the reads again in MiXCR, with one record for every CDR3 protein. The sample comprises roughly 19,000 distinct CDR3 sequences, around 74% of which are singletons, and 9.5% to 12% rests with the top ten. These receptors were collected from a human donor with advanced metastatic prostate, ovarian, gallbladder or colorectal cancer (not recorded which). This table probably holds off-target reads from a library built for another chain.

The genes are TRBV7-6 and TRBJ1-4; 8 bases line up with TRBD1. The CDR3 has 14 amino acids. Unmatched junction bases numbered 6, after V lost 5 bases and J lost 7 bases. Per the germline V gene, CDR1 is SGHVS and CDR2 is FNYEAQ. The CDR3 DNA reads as TGTGCCAGCAGCAAGGACAGGGCGATTGAAAAACTGTTTTTT. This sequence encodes CASSKDRAIEKLFF.

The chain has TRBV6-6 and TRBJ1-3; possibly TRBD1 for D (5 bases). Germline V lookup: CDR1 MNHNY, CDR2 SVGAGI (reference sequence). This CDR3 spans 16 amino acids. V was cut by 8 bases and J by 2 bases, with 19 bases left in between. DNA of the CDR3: TGTGCCAGCCGTCGCGGGGGATTCGATGCTGGAAACACCATATATTTT. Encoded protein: CASRRGGFDAGNTIYF.

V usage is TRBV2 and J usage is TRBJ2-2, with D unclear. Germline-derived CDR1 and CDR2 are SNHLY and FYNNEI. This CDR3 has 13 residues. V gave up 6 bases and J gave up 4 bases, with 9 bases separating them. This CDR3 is CASRALGTGELFF. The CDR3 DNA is TGTGCCAGCAGAGCACTTGGCACCGGGGAGCTGTTTTTT. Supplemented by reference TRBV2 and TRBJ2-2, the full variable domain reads EPEVTQTPSHQVTQMGQEVILRCVPISNHLYFYWYRQILGQKVEFLVSFYNNEISEKSEIFDDQFSVERPDGSNFTLKIRSTKLEDSAMYFCASRALGTGELFFGEGSRLTVL.

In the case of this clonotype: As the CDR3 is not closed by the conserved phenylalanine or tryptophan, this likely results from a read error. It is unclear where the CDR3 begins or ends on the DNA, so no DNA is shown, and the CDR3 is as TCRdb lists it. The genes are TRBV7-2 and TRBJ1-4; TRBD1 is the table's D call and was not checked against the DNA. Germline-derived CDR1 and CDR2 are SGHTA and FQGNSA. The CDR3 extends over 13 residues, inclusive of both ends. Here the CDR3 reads CASSLAREYRVVV.

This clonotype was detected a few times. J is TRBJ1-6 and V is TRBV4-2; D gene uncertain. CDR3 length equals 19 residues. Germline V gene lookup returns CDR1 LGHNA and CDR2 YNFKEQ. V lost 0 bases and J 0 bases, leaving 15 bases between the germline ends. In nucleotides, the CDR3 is TGTGCCAGCAGCCAAGATAGGTTTGAGGGCAGCTCCTATAATTCACCCCTCCACTTT. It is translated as CASSQDRFEGSSYNSPLHF.

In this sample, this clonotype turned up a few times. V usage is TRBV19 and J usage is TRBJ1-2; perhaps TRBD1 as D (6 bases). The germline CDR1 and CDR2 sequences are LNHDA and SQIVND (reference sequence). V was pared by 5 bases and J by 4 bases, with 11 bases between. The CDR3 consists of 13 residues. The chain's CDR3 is CASSVGRGYGYTF. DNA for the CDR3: TGTGCCAGTAGTGTGGGCAGGGGCTATGGCTACACCTTC.

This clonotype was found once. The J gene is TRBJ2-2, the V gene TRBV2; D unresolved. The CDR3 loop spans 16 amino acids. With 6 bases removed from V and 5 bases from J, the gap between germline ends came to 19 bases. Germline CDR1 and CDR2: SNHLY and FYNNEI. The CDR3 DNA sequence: TGTGCCAGCAGCGCCCAAGCGTCCTTCGGGACCGGGGAGCTGTTTTTT. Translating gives CASSAQASFGTGELFF.

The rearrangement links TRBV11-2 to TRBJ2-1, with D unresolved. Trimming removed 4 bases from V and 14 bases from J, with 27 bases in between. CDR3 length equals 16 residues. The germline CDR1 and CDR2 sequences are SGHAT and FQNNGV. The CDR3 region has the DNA TGTGCCAGCAGCTCCCGAGCCGAACCGGGCCCCAGGCCGGAGTTCTTC. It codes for CASSSRAEPGPRPEFF. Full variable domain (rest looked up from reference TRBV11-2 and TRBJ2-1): EAGVAQSPRYKIIEKRQSVAFWCNPISGHATLYWYQQILGQGPKLLIQFQNNGVVDDSQLPKDRFSAERLKGVDSTLKIQPAKLEDSAVYLCASSSRAEPGPRPEFFGPGTRLTVL.

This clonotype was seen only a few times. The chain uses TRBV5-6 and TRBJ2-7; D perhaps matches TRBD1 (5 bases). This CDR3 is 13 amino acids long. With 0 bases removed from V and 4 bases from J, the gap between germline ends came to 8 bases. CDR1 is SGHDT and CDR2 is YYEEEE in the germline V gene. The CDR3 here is CASSLAQGYEQYF. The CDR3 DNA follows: TGTGCCAGCAGCTTGGCCCAGGGTTACGAGCAGTACTTC.

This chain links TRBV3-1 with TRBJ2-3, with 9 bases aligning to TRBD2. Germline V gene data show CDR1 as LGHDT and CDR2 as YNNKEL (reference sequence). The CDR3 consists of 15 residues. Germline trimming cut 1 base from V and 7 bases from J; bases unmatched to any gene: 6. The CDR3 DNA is TGTGCCAGCAGCCAAGCGGGGACTAGCTCCTATACGCAGTATTTT. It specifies CASSQAGTSSYTQYF.

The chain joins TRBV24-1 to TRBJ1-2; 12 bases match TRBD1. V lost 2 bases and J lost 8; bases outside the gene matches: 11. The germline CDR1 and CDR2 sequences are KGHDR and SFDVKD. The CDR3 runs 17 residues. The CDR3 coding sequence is TGTGCCACCAGTGATTCGGGACAGGGGGCGATTACTAGAGGCTACACCTTC. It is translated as CATSDSGQGAITRGYTF.

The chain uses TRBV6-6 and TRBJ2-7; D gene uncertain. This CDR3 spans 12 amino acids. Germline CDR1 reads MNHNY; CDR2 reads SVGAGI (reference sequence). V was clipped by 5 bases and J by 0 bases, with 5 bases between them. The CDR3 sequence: CASSISSYEQYF. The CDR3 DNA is TGTGCCAGCAGTATTAGCTCCTACGAGCAGTACTTC.

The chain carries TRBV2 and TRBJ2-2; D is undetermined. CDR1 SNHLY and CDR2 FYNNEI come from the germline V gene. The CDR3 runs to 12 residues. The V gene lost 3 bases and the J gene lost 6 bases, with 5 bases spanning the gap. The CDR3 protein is CASSEVAGELFF. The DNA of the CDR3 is TGTGCCAGCAGTGAGGTCGCCGGGGAGCTGTTTTTT.

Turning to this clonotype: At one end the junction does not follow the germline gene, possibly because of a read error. DNA for the CDR3: TGTGCCAGCAGTTTACTGGGGGGAGCCAAAAACATTCAGTGCTTC. It specifies CASSLLGGAKNIQCF. The chain uses TRBV28 and TRBJ2-4; maybe TRBD2 (6 bases). CDR3 length: 15 amino acids. Germline V gives CDR1 MDHEN, CDR2 SYDVKM.

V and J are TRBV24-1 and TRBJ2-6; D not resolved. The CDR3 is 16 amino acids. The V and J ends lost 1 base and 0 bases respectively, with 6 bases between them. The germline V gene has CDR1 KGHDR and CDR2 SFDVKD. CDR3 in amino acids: CATSDFSSSGANVLTF. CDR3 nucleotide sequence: TGTGCCACCAGTGATTTTTCCAGCTCTGGGGCCAACGTCCTGACTTTC.

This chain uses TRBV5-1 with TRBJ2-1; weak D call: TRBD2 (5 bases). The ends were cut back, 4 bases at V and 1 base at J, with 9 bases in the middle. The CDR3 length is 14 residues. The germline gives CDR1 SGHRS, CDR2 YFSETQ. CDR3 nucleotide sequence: TGCGCCAGCAGCCTAGCTGATTCCTACAATGAGCAGTTCTTC. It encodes CASSLADSYNEQFF.

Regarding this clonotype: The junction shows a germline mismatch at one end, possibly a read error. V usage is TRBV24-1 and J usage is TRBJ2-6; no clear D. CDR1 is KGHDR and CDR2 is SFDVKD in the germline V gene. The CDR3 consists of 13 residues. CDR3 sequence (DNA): TGTGCCATCAGTAGCTCTGGGGCCAACGTCCTGACTTTC. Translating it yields CAISSSGANVLTF.

The CDR3 nucleotides read TGTGCCAGCAGCTTGGGGGTAGCGGGTGCTCAAGAGACCCAGTACTTC. This encodes CASSLGVAGAQETQYF. The chain joins TRBV5-4 to TRBJ2-5; TRBD2 matches at 7 bases. After removal of 0 bases from V and 2 bases from J, the junction contained 7 bases not matched to a gene. Per the germline V gene, CDR1 is SGHNT and CDR2 is YYREEE (reference sequence). The CDR3 has 16 residues.

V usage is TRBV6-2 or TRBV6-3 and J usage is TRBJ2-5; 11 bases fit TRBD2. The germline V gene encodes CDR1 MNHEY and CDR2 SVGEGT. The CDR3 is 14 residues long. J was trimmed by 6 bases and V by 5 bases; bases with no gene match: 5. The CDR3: CASSVTSGRKTQYF. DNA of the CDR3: TGTGCCAGCAGTGTAACTAGCGGGAGAAAGACCCAGTACTTC.

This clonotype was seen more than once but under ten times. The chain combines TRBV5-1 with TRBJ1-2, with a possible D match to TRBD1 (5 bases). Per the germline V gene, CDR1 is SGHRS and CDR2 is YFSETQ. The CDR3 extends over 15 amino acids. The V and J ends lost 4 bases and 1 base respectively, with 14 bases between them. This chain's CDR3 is CASSPGTGGNYGYTF. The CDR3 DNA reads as TGCGCCAGCAGCCCCGGGACGGGGGGTAACTATGGCTACACCTTC.

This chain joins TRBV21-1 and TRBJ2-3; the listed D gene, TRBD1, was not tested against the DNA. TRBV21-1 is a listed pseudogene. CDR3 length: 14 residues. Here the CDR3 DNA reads TGTGCCAGCACCGGACAGGGGTCGGTAGATACGCAGTATTTT. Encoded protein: CASTGQGSVDTQYF.

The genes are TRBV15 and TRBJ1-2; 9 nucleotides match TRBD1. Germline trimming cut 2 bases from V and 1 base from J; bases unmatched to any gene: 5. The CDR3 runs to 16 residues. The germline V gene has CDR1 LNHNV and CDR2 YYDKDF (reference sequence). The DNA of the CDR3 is TGTGCCACCAGCAGATCGGGACAGGGAAGTAACTATGGCTACACCTTC. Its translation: CATSRSGQGSNYGYTF.

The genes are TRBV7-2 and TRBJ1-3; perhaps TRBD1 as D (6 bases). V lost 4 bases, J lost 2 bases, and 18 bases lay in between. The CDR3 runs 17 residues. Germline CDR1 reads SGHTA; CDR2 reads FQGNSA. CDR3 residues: CASSSVTPGATGNTIYF. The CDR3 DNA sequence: TGTGCCAGCAGCTCGGTTACCCCAGGGGCTACTGGAAACACCATATATTTT.

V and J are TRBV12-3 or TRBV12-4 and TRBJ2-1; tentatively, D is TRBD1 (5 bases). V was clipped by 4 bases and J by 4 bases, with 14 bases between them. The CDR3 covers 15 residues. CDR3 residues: CASSSGMKPYNEQFF. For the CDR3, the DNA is TGTGCCAGCAGTTCAGGGATGAAGCCGTACAATGAGCAGTTCTTC.

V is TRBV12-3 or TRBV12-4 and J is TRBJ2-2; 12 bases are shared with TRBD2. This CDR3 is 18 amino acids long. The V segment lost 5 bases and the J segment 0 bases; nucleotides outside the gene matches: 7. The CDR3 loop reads CASSPRGLAGTNTGELFF. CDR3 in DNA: TGTGCCAGCAGTCCACGCGGACTAGCGGGGACGAACACCGGGGAGCTGTTTTTT.

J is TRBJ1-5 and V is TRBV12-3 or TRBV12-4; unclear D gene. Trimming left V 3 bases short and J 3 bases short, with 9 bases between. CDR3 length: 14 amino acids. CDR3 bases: TGTGCCAGCAGTTTCTCGGCGGTCAATCAGCCCCAGCATTTT. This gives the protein CASSFSAVNQPQHF.

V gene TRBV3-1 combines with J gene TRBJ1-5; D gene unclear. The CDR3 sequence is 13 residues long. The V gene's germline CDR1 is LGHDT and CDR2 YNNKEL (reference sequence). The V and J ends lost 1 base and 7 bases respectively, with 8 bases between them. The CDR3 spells CASSQVPRQPQHF. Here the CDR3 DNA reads TGTGCCAGCAGCCAAGTCCCCCGGCAGCCCCAGCATTTT.

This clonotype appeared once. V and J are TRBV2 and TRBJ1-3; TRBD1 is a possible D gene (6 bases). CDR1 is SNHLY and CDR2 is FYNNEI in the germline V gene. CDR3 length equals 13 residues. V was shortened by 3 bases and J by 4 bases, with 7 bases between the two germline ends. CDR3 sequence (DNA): TGTGCCAGCAGTGATGGACAGGGAAACACCATATATTTT. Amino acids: CASSDGQGNTIYF.

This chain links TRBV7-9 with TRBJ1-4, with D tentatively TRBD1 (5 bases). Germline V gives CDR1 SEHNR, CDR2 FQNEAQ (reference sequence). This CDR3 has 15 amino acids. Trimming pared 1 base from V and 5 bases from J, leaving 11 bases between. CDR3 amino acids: CASSLGGEPNEKLFF. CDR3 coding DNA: TGTGCCAGCAGCTTAGGGGGCGAACCAAATGAAAAACTGTTTTTT.

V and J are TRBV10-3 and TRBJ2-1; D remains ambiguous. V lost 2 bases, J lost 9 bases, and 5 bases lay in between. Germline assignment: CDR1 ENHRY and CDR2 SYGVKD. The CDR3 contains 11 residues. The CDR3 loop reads CAISELAEQFF. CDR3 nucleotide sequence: TGTGCCATCAGTGAGCTCGCTGAGCAGTTCTTC.